Listed here are 13 T cell receptor beta chains from one sample, sequenced in a study of identical twins. TCRdb re-called the 5' RACE reads with MiXCR, one entry per CDR3 protein. The sample contains approximately 700,000 distinct CDR3 sequences, around 6% of which appear only once. Sequencing used naive T cells sorted from blood. These receptors all come from a man in his late teens or twenties in good health.

A few counts support this clonotype. The rearrangement links TRBV12-3 or TRBV12-4 to TRBJ2-3; 8 bases are shared with TRBD2. Trimming cost V 7 bases and J 3 bases; bases outside gene matches: 6. The CDR3 consists of 14 residues. The CDR3 here is CASIPGLGTDTQYF. The CDR3 DNA sequence: TGTGCCAGCATACCGGGACTAGGAACAGATACGCAGTATTTT.

The genes are TRBV19 and TRBJ2-5, with D possibly matching TRBD2 (7 bases). Trimming stripped 5 bases from V and 4 bases from J, with 20 bases between. This CDR3 comprises 16 residues. CDR1 LNHDA and CDR2 SQIVND come from the germline V gene (reference sequence). The CDR3 protein is CASSVDRAGRGETQYF. CDR3 DNA sequence: TGTGCCAGTAGTGTGGACAGAGCGGGAAGGGGAGAGACCCAGTACTTC. Based on the CDR3 plus reference TRBV19 and TRBJ2-5, the full variable domain is DGGITQSPKYLFRKEGQNVTLSCEQNLNHDAMYWYRQDPGQGLRLIYYSQIVNDFQKGDIAEGYSVSREKKESFPLTVTSAQKNPTAFYLCASSVDRAGRGETQYFGPGTRLLVL.

The CDR3 bases are TGCGCCAGCAGCCAAGATCGGCGGGAGAAAACCGGGGAGCTGTTTTTT. Protein: CASSQDRREKTGELFF. The gene calls are TRBV4-3 and TRBJ2-2; TRBD2 matches 7 bases. With V trimmed by 0 bases and J by 5 bases, 6 bases remained unmatched. Per germline, CDR1 LGHNA and CDR2 YSLEER. CDR3 length: 16 residues.

This clonotype turned up a few times. This chain uses TRBV27 with TRBJ2-3; no firm D call. CDR1 and CDR2 (germline): MNHEY, SMNVEV (reference sequence). Deletions cut 4 bases from V and 6 bases from J, with 11 bases between. The CDR3 is made up of 13 amino acids. CDR3 sequence reads: CASSSHNPDTQYF. The CDR3 nucleotides read TGTGCCAGCAGTTCCCACAATCCGGATACGCAGTATTTT.

The table lists this clonotype with many counts. The chain joins TRBV15 to TRBJ2-1; 7 bases map to TRBD1. The V gene end was trimmed by 3 bases and the J gene end by 1 base; junction bases not matched to a gene: 6. Germline V gives CDR1 LNHNV, CDR2 YYDKDF (reference sequence). The CDR3 sequence is 16 residues long. The CDR3 DNA follows: TGTGCCACCAGCAGGGATGGGACAGTTTCCTACAATGAGCAGTTCTTC. Translating gives CATSRDGTVSYNEQFF. The full variable domain, in which reference TRBV15 and TRBJ2-1 provide the parts outside the CDR3, is DAMVIQNPRYQVTQFGKPVTLSCSQTLNHNVMYWYQQKSSQAPKLLFHYYDKDFNNEADTPDNFQSRRPNTSFCFLDIRSPGLGDTAMYLCATSRDGTVSYNEQFFGPGTRLTVL.

The chain combines TRBV2 with TRBJ2-3; maybe TRBD2 (6 bases). CDR1 and CDR2 from the germline V gene are SNHLY and FYNNEI. The V and J ends lost 7 bases and 1 base respectively, with 18 bases between them. There are 16 residues in the CDR3. CDR3 bases: TGTGCCAGCACCCCTATAGCGGAAGATGGCACAGATACGCAGTATTTT. Protein sequence: CASTPIAEDGTDTQYF.

This chain connects TRBV27 to TRBJ2-3, with 11 bases fitting TRBD2. This CDR3 contains 18 residues. In germline, CDR1 is MNHEY, CDR2 SMNVEV (reference sequence). Trimming at V came to 7 bases and at J to 2 bases, leaving 14 bases not matched to a gene. The CDR3 protein is CASNKLAGVPYDTDTQYF. CDR3 coding DNA: TGTGCCAGCAACAAACTAGCGGGAGTTCCCTACGACACAGATACGCAGTATTTT.

This chain uses TRBV9 with TRBJ1-3; D is undetermined. The CDR3 has 16 amino acids. V was cut by 3 bases and J by 4 bases, with 17 bases left in between. CDR1 is SGDLS and CDR2 is YYNGEE in the germline V gene. The CDR3 loop is CASSAWATRSGNTIYF. Written as DNA, the CDR3 is TGTGCCAGCAGCGCCTGGGCCACCAGATCCGGAAACACCATATATTTT.

As regards this clonotype: One end of the junction fails to match germline, which may point to a read error. The V call is TRBV11-2, the J call TRBJ2-5; D not resolved. This CDR3 is 12 amino acids long. The germline CDR1 and CDR2 sequences are SGHAT and FQNNGV. The CDR3 DNA sequence: TGTGCCAGCAGCTTAGTGGGCAGCGCAGTGAACTTC. Translating it yields CASSLVGSAVNF.

This clonotype was counted ten times or more. The chain combines TRBV5-1 with TRBJ2-5; TRBD1 is a possible D gene (5 bases). The CDR3 covers 14 residues. Trimming took off 4 bases at V and 1 base at J, with 11 bases between the two ends. Germline lookup yields CDR1 SGHRS and CDR2 YFSETQ. CDR3 DNA sequence: TGCGCCAGCAGCCGTCAGGGATCCCAAGAGACCCAGTACTTC. Its protein is CASSRQGSQETQYF.

The V gene is TRBV30, the J gene TRBJ1-1, with no clear D. CDR1 GTSNPN and CDR2 SVGIG come from the germline V gene (reference sequence). V lost 1 base, J lost 4 bases, and 10 bases lay in between. This CDR3 spans 13 amino acids. CDR3 loop: CAWSGGLGTEAFF. The CDR3 DNA sequence: TGTGCCTGGAGTGGTGGCCTGGGCACTGAAGCTTTCTTT. Filled out from reference TRBV30 and TRBJ1-1, the complete variable domain reads SQTIHQWPATLVQPVGSPLSLECTVEGTSNPNLYWYRQAAGRGLQLLFYSVGIGQISSEVPQNLSASRPQDRQFILSSKKLLLSDSGFYLCAWSGGLGTEAFFGQGTRLTVV.

The chain recombines TRBV9 with TRBJ2-1, with TRBD2 identical over 7 bases. Trimming removed 4 bases from V and 8 bases from J; junction bases left unmatched: 12. The length of the CDR3 is 15 residues. CDR1 SGDLS and CDR2 YYNGEE come from the germline V gene. Here the CDR3 reads CASSPRGPRGDEQFF. The CDR3 DNA follows: TGTGCCAGCAGCCCCCGAGGGCCTCGGGGGGATGAGCAGTTCTTC. The whole variable domain, filled in from reference TRBV9 and TRBJ2-1, reads DSGVTQTPKHLITATGQRVTLRCSPRSGDLSVYWYQQSLDQGLQFLIQYYNGEERAKGNILERFSAQQFPDLHSELNLSSLELGDSALYFCASSPRGPRGDEQFFGPGTRLTVL.

This clonotype was seen only a few times. The V call is TRBV11-2, the J call TRBJ2-1, with a tentative D call TRBD1 (5 bases). CDR3 size: 13 residues. Germline assignment: CDR1 SGHAT and CDR2 FQNNGV. Trimming cost V 1 base and J 10 bases, with 11 bases left between them. Here the CDR3 reads CASSLGGHPEQFF. The CDR3, as DNA: TGTGCCAGCAGCTTAGGGGGCCACCCAGAGCAGTTCTTC.